Described below is a single T cell receptor beta chain sequence and its context. Libraries were prepared by immunoSEQ multiplex PCR; TCRdb keeps only in-frame clonotypes and omits some of them. This sample has about 58,000 clones, with roughly nine tenths found just once. The data were obtained in a study of T cell changes during pregnancy in multiple sclerosis. V was pared by 1 base and J by 6 bases, with 16 bases between. The CDR3 spans 16 residues. Germline CDR1 and CDR2: SGHTA and FQGNSA. The clonotype originates from a female donor in good health, enrolled as a control in a pregnancy study. The sample here was CD4+ T cells from peripheral blood mononuclear cells, taken after pregnancy. The rearrangement joins TRBV7-2 to TRBJ1-5; possibly TRBD1 for D (6 bases). For the CDR3, the DNA is TGTGCCAGCAGCTTAGTCGGGGCAGGGGTCGGTCAGCCCCAGCATTTT. Amino acid sequence: CASSLVGAGVGQPQHF.